Below, 24 T cell receptor beta chains from the same sample are listed, as sequenced in a study of CD8 T cells in Susac syndrome. Reverse transcription of about 0.45 to 1 ug RNA was performed with random hexamers. TCRdb itself ran the immunoSEQ multiplex PCR reads through MiXCR, one entry per CDR3 protein. Of under 150,000 distinct CDR3 sequences listed, 85% to 95% are singletons. Sample: CD4+ T cells from PBMCs. Every receptor here comes from a human donor with Susac syndrome.

The chain combines TRBV20-1 with TRBJ2-3, with 8 bases lining up with TRBD2. The CDR3 has 12 amino acids. Per germline, CDR1 DFQATT and CDR2 SNEGSKA (reference sequence). V gave up 3 bases and J gave up 4 bases; unmatched junction bases: 0. The CDR3 region is CSASGGADTQYF. The CDR3 DNA sequence: TGCAGTGCTAGCGGGGGGGCAGATACGCAGTATTTT.

The chain couples TRBV27 to TRBJ1-1; no reliable D call. Germline V gene sequence: CDR1 MNHEY, CDR2 SMNVEV (reference sequence). V was clipped by 2 bases and J by 3 bases, with 7 bases between them. The length of the CDR3 is 13 residues. The CDR3 reads CASSLSGYTEAFF. The CDR3 DNA sequence: TGTGCCAGCAGTTTAAGTGGGTACACTGAAGCTTTCTTT.

The rearrangement uses TRBV30 and TRBJ1-1; D call uncertain. The CDR3 runs 10 residues. Germline V gene lookup returns CDR1 GTSNPN and CDR2 SVGIG (reference sequence). V dropped 6 bases and J dropped 3 bases, with 5 bases sitting between them. In DNA, the CDR3 is TGTGCCTGTGGCGACACTGAAGCTTTCTTT. It translates to CACGDTEAFF.

The V call is TRBV15, the J call TRBJ1-2; D gene ambiguous. This CDR3 contains 15 residues. Germline V gives CDR1 LNHNV, CDR2 YYDKDF (reference sequence). V was clipped by 0 bases and J by 7 bases, with 15 bases between them. The CDR3 region has the DNA TGTGCCACCAGCAGAGATGTCGGTTTGCGGGGTGGCTACACCTTC. It encodes CATSRDVGLRGGYTF.

V gene TRBV9 combines with J gene TRBJ2-7; 10 nucleotides match TRBD2. The CDR3 extends over 15 amino acids. V shed 4 bases and J 7 bases; nucleotides not matched to a gene: 11. Germline V lookup: CDR1 SGDLS, CDR2 YYNGEE. This chain's CDR3 is CASSPGASGGLEQYF. The CDR3, as DNA: TGTGCCAGCAGCCCTGGGGCTAGCGGGGGCTTGGAGCAGTACTTC.

This clonotype was counted a few times. The chain is built from TRBV5-1 and TRBJ1-2, with TRBD1 identical over 9 bases. This CDR3 has 14 amino acids. The germline V gene has CDR1 SGHRS and CDR2 YFSETQ. The V gene end was trimmed by 7 bases and the J gene end by 6 bases; junction bases not matched to a gene: 10. CDR3 sequence reads: CASGTGTGIDGYTF. The DNA for the CDR3 is TGCGCCAGCGGAACTGGGACAGGGATTGATGGCTACACCTTC.

The V gene is TRBV28, the J gene TRBJ1-1; no clear D. V was shortened by 5 bases and J by 0 bases, with 4 bases between the two germline ends. The CDR3 is made up of 12 amino acids. Looked up from germline, CDR1 is MDHEN and CDR2 is SYDVKM. CDR3 nucleotides: TGTGCCAGCAGTAACCTGAACACTGAAGCTTTCTTT. This codes for CASSNLNTEAFF.

V is TRBV15 and J is TRBJ2-7, with TRBD1 as a possible D gene (5 bases). CDR1 is LNHNV and CDR2 is YYDKDF in the germline V gene (reference sequence). V was shortened by 0 bases and J by 6 bases, with 15 bases between the two germline ends. The CDR3 covers 15 residues. CDR3 in DNA: TGTGCCACCAGCAGAGATTTGGCCAGGGCAGGCGAGCAGTACTTC. Translation: CATSRDLARAGEQYF.

This clonotype was picked up one time. The chain is built from TRBV5-1 and TRBJ2-7; no clear D gene. The CDR3 has 14 amino acids. The germline V gene has CDR1 SGHRS and CDR2 YFSETQ. The V and J ends lost 3 bases and 5 bases respectively, with 15 bases between them. CDR3 sequence: CASSSAVSRDEQYF. For the CDR3, the DNA is TGCGCCAGCAGCTCGGCAGTTTCCCGGGACGAGCAGTACTTC. Variable domain in full (rest from reference TRBV5-1 and TRBJ2-7): KAGVTQTPRYLIKTRGQQVTLSCSPISGHRSVSWYQQTPGQGLQFLFEYFSETQRNKGNFPGRFSGRQFSNSRSEMNVSTLELGDSALYLCASSSAVSRDEQYFGPGTRLTVT.

J is TRBJ2-1 and V is TRBV7-2, with TRBD2 matching 7 bases. The J segment lost 4 bases and the V segment lost 1 base, leaving 10 bases of the junction unmatched. Germline assignment: CDR1 SGHTA and CDR2 FQGNSA. The CDR3 is 17 residues long. CDR3 DNA: TGTGCCAGCAGCTTAGTAACGGCTAGCGGACTTTACAATGAGCAGTTCTTC. Translated, it gives CASSLVTASGLYNEQFF.

The chain has TRBV30 and TRBJ1-1, with D hard to call. This CDR3 has 14 residues. From germline, CDR1 is GTSNPN and CDR2 SVGIG (reference sequence). V shed 0 bases and J shed 4 bases, with 12 bases lying between them. The CDR3 DNA sequence: TGTGCCTGGAGTGTAACCGGGTTGCGCACTGAAGCTTTCTTT. Translation: CAWSVTGLRTEAFF.

The genes are TRBV30 and TRBJ2-5, with D possibly being TRBD1 or TRBD2 (6 bases each). The CDR3 consists of 12 residues. Between the trimmed V and J ends, which lost 3 bases and 6 bases, there was a span of 11 bases. Germline-derived CDR1 and CDR2 are GTSNPN and SVGIG (reference sequence). As DNA, the CDR3 is TGTGCCTGGAGGGACCGGGGGCAGACCCAGTACTTC. This sequence encodes CAWRDRGQTQYF.

The chain couples TRBV7-6 to TRBJ2-1, with 12 bases fitting TRBD2. CDR3 length equals 15 residues. J gave up 5 bases and V 5 bases, and 4 bases lay outside the gene matches. Germline V CDR1 and CDR2: SGHVS, FNYEAQ. The CDR3 is CASSPTSGGNNEQFF. The CDR3, as DNA: TGTGCCAGCAGCCCGACTAGCGGGGGTAACAATGAGCAGTTCTTC.

The chain employs TRBV30 and TRBJ2-5, with TRBD1 matching 8 bases. This CDR3 has 15 amino acids. After removal of 5 bases from V and 2 bases from J, the junction contained 10 bases not matched to a gene. CDR1 is GTSNPN and CDR2 is SVGIG in the germline V gene (reference sequence). The chain's CDR3 is CAWDDGQGEQETQYF. In DNA, the CDR3 is TGTGCCTGGGACGACGGACAGGGAGAGCAAGAGACCCAGTACTTC.

The chain recombines TRBV29-1 with TRBJ1-2; D not certain. Germline values: CDR1 SQVTM, CDR2 ANQGSEA. CDR3 length equals 11 residues. V shed 7 bases and J shed 7 bases, with 13 bases lying between them. The CDR3 bases are TGCAGCGCTCTACTAAGTGCTGGCTACACCTTC. Translation gives CSALLSAGYTF.

The CDR3 here is CASSYSYRLADGYTF. The CDR3 nucleotides read TGTGCCAGCAGTTACTCATACCGACTCGCGGATGGCTACACCTTC. The chain recombines TRBV6-5 with TRBJ1-2; D not certain. The CDR3 loop spans 15 amino acids. Trimming pared 0 bases from V and 6 bases from J, leaving 14 bases between. Germline lookup yields CDR1 MNHEY and CDR2 SVGAGI.

The chain joins TRBV29-1 to TRBJ1-2; 9 bases agree with TRBD1. Trimming at V came to 6 bases and at J to 3 bases, leaving 5 bases not matched to a gene. This CDR3 is 13 amino acids long. Per the germline V gene, CDR1 is SQVTM and CDR2 is ANQGSEA. The CDR3 DNA is TGCAGCGTCGGACAGGGGATCGACTATGGCTACACCTTC. Encoded protein: CSVGQGIDYGYTF.

This chain links TRBV4-1 with TRBJ1-5; TRBD1 might be the D (5 bases). Trimming shortened V by 3 bases and J by 1 base, and 13 bases separated the two germline ends. The CDR3 loop spans 16 amino acids. Germline CDR1 MGHRA, CDR2 YSYEKL. This CDR3 is CASSQPGRLSNQPQHF. Written as DNA, the CDR3 is TGCGCCAGCAGCCAGCCAGGGAGGTTGAGCAATCAGCCCCAGCATTTT.

The chain is built from TRBV28 and TRBJ1-6; D possibly corresponds to TRBD1 (6 bases). CDR1 and CDR2 from the germline V gene are MDHEN and SYDVKM. V shed 5 bases and J shed 3 bases, with 14 bases lying between them. CDR3 length: 16 amino acids. DNA of the CDR3: TGTGCCAGCAGTACCCAGAAACAGGGCTATAATTCACCCCTCCACTTT. Its translation is CASSTQKQGYNSPLHF.

This chain joins TRBV11-2 and TRBJ1-2; D remains unclear. This CDR3 spans 14 amino acids. The V and J ends lost 8 bases and 3 bases respectively, with 16 bases between them. Germline V gene lookup returns CDR1 SGHAT and CDR2 FQNNGV. The CDR3 coding sequence is TGTGCCAGCGCTTCCCCCCGGGGTCACTATGGCTACACCTTC. Translating it yields CASASPRGHYGYTF.

The J gene is TRBJ1-1, the V gene TRBV3-1; the D is unclear. Germline-derived CDR1 and CDR2 are LGHDT and YNNKEL (reference sequence). The CDR3 covers 15 residues. The V and J ends lost 1 base and 0 bases respectively, with 9 bases between them. The DNA for the CDR3 is TGTGCCAGCAGCCAAGGATCTACATTGAACACTGAAGCTTTCTTT. Its protein is CASSQGSTLNTEAFF.

The chain couples TRBV29-1 to TRBJ2-2; tentative D call: TRBD2 (6 bases). The CDR3 loop spans 14 amino acids. Germline CDR1 SQVTM, CDR2 ANQGSEA. V lost 4 bases and J lost 3, with 12 bases in between. The CDR3 protein is CSVGGGTHTGELFF. The CDR3 DNA sequence: TGCAGCGTTGGGGGCGGGACCCACACCGGGGAGCTGTTTTTT.

The CDR3 reads CASSQGVATEFTDTQYF. CDR3 coding DNA: TGCGCCAGCAGCCAAGGGGTTGCGACGGAATTCACAGATACGCAGTATTTT. The chain links TRBV4-3 to TRBJ2-3; D not resolved. V lost 1 base to trimming and J lost 2 bases, with 16 bases between them. Germline-derived CDR1 and CDR2 are LGHNA and YSLEER. The CDR3 is 17 amino acids.

The chain carries TRBV28 and TRBJ2-3, with 9 nucleotides matching TRBD2. Germline CDR1 is MDHEN and CDR2 is SYDVKM. This CDR3 contains 17 residues. With V trimmed by 9 bases and J by 0 bases, 13 bases remained unmatched. CDR3 loop: CASTKSGGTSSTDTQYF. The CDR3 nucleotides are TGTGCCAGTACCAAAAGCGGGGGGACTTCTAGCACAGATACGCAGTATTTT.